The table lists the clone carrying this T cell receptor (beta chain) with a few counts. As yet, its antigen is unknown. The CDR3 contains 16 residues. The V and J ends lost 2 bases and 6 bases respectively, with 20 bases between them. Germline CDR1 is SGHDT and CDR2 is YYEEEE. One entry per CDR3 protein, called by TCRdb with MiXCR from the PCR reads. The sample has more than 550,000 distinct CDR3 sequences; roughly 27% are singletons. This record belongs to a study of molecular identifiers for immune sequencing clone quantification. A CD8+CD4-CCR7+CD45RA+ gate was used to sort naive CD8 T cells. Study-wide findings and caveats: Clones carrying above 20 RNA copies accounted for over 97% of effector molecules, under 1% in naive cells.

Sequenced: naive CD8+ T cells from blood, with Jurkat cell RNA spiked in. The sample's subset: FACS-sorted CD8+CD4-CCR7+CD45RA+ naive T cells. The chain is built from TRBV5-6 and TRBJ2-5, with unresolved D. This clonotype was obtained from a human donor in good health. Some libraries in this study had Jurkat cell RNA spiked in. CDR3: CASSFVRDPQYQTQYF. Here the CDR3 DNA reads TGTGCCAGCAGCTTTGTTCGTGACCCCCAATATCAGACCCAGTACTTC.